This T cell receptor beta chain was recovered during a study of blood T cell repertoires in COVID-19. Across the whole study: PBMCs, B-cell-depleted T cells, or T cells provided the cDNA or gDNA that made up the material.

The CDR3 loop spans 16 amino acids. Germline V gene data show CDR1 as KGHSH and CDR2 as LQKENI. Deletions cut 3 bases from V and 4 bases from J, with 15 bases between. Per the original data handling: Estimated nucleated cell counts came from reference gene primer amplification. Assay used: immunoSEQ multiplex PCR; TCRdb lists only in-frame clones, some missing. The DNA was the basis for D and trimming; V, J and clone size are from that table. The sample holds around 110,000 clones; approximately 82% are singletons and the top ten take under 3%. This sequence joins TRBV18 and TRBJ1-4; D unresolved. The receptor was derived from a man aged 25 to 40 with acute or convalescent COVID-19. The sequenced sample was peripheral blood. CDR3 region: CASSPTHREGNEKLFF. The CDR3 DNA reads TGTGCCAGCTCACCGACTCATCGGGAGGGTAATGAAAAACTGTTTTTT.